These 4 T cell receptor beta chains were all obtained from the same sample, sequenced in a study of identical twins. In TCRdb, the 5' RACE reads were re-called with MiXCR into one record per CDR3 protein. Counted here are 300,000 to 350,000 distinct CDR3 sequences, approximately 13% occurring once; the ten biggest clones make up roughly 7%. The same data also went into a second study, on yellow fever vaccine responses in identical twins.

Sequenced material: CD8+ T cells sorted from blood. The receptors shown here come from a woman between 18 and 30 years old in good health.

The sample holds a few counts of this clonotype. The chain joins TRBV7-9 to TRBJ2-3, with TRBD2 matching 7 bases. CDR3 length equals 17 residues. Germline trimming cut 4 bases from V and 5 bases from J; bases unmatched to any gene: 15. The germline V gene encodes CDR1 SEHNR and CDR2 FQNEAQ (reference sequence). The CDR3 DNA reads as TGTGCCAGCAGCTCATCCCTCGCGGGAGAGCGGGGAGATACGCAGTATTTT. Protein: CASSSSLAGERGDTQYF.

This clonotype has more than one count but fewer than ten. The rearrangement joins TRBV28 to TRBJ2-1; D perhaps matches TRBD2 (5 bases). CDR1 MDHEN and CDR2 SYDVKM come from the germline V gene. The CDR3 runs 15 residues. Trimming took 6 bases from V and 4 from J, leaving 16 bases between them. CDR3 DNA: TGTGCCAGCAGCCAAGACCCCCGGGATTACAATGAGCAGTTCTTC. Translated, it gives CASSQDPRDYNEQFF. Full variable domain (missing parts from reference TRBV28 and TRBJ2-1): DVKVTQSSRYLVKRTGEKVFLECVQDMDHENMFWYRQDPGLGLRLIYFSYDVKMKEKGDIPEGYSVSREKKERFSLILESASTNQTSMYLCASSQDPRDYNEQFFGPGTRLTVL.

This clonotype was found a few times. The chain uses TRBV7-8 and TRBJ2-1, with 9 positions matching TRBD2. The CDR3 is 17 amino acids. Losses at the gene ends were 8 bases for V and 8 bases for J; bases not matched to a gene: 19. Germline CDR1 reads SGHVS; CDR2 reads FQNEAQ. The CDR3 spells CASRPFDASGEGDEQFF. For the CDR3, the DNA is TGTGCCAGCCGGCCCTTCGACGCTAGCGGGGAGGGCGATGAGCAGTTCTTC.

The CDR3 region is CASGNLRGEQYV. Here the CDR3 DNA reads TGTGCCAGCGGCAATCTTCGGGGGGAGCAGTACGTC. The chain is built from TRBV27 and TRBJ2-7, with D possibly being TRBD2 (6 bases). Between the trimmed V and J ends, which lost 8 bases and 7 bases, there was a span of 15 bases. The germline CDR1 and CDR2 sequences are MNHEY and SMNVEV (reference sequence). The CDR3 covers 12 residues.